This T cell receptor beta chain was sequenced during a study of T cells in Graves' hyperthyroidism and ophthalmopathy. General study findings and limits: Ophthalmopathy, which appeared later, was predicted by the model a median about 6 months before onset. Most thyroid-expanded clonotypes above 0.001 were also found in blood.

It was uncontrolled infection, other autoimmune disease, pregnancy or lactation that excluded patients. The diagnostic basis comprised clinical symptoms, serum thyroxine and TRAb, thyroid ultrasound and orbital computed tomography. RNA transcripts served as the template for amplifying TCR beta CDR3 regions. The HTBI primer set was used in a first-round RT-PCR of the TCR CDR3. TCRdb passed the multiplex PCR reads through MiXCR, listing each CDR3 protein once. The sample includes hundreds of thousands of distinct CDR3 sequences, approximately 42% of them seen just once. Remarks on this clonotype: Its target is unknown. One junction end does not reproduce the germline sequence, and a read error may be involved.

This sequence was found in an adult man with Graves' disease, either hyperthyroidism or ophthalmopathy (not recorded which). The sequencing sample was made of peripheral blood or thyroid tissue (not recorded which).

The CDR3 coding sequence is TGTGCCATCAGTTACGGCGGTCGTCTCATGAACACTGAAGCTTTCTTT. Translation gives CAISYGGRLMNTEAFF. This chain links TRBV6-5 with TRBJ1-1; D uncertain. CDR3 length: 16 amino acids. Germline V lookup: CDR1 MNHEY, CDR2 SVGAGI.